Below, 23 T cell receptor beta chains from the same sample are listed, as sequenced in a study of blood T cell repertoires in COVID-19. Assay: immunoSEQ multiplex PCR; the TCRdb copy retains only in-frame clones and omits some. Here the sample spans 260,000 or so clones, more than 70% being singletons. The sequenced material came from peripheral blood. The source of these receptors is an older man with acute or convalescent COVID-19.

J is TRBJ1-2 and V is TRBV30, with TRBD1 matching 9 bases. CDR1 GTSNPN and CDR2 SVGIG come from the germline V gene (reference sequence). This CDR3 spans 14 amino acids. J gave up 4 bases and V 1 base, and 4 bases lay outside the gene matches. The CDR3 coding sequence is TGTGCCTGGAGTGCCTCGACAGGGGGCTATGGCTACACCTTC. Residues: CAWSASTGGYGYTF.

The chain links TRBV28 to TRBJ2-7; 12 bases line up with TRBD1. Germline-derived CDR1 and CDR2 are MDHEN and SYDVKM. The CDR3 covers 14 residues. The trim removed 6 bases at V and 4 bases at J, leaving 4 bases unmatched. CDR3: CASRPGQGAYEQYF. CDR3 DNA sequence: TGTGCCAGCAGACCGGGACAGGGGGCTTACGAGCAGTACTTC. Supplemented by reference TRBV28 and TRBJ2-7, the full variable domain reads DVKVTQSSRYLVKRTGEKVFLECVQDMDHENMFWYRQDPGLGLRLIYFSYDVKMKEKGDIPEGYSVSREKKERFSLILESASTNQTSMYLCASRPGQGAYEQYFGPGTRLTVT.

The chain carries TRBV6-5 and TRBJ1-1; TRBD1 is a possible D gene (6 bases). CDR1 MNHEY and CDR2 SVGAGI come from the germline V gene. V shed 9 bases and J shed 0 bases, with 11 bases lying between them. This CDR3 spans 13 amino acids. The CDR3 sequence is CASGDTMNTEAFF. CDR3 DNA sequence: TGTGCCAGTGGGGACACCATGAACACTGAAGCTTTCTTT.

The chain combines TRBV5-1 with TRBJ2-1; TRBD2 agrees at 8 bases. The V and J ends lost 2 bases and 1 base, in that order; junction bases with no gene match: 8. This CDR3 has 17 residues. Germline V lookup: CDR1 SGHRS, CDR2 YFSETQ. CDR3 amino acids: CASSFNSGTLSYNEQFF. For the CDR3, the DNA is TGCGCCAGCAGCTTCAATAGCGGGACACTATCCTACAATGAGCAGTTCTTC.

V is TRBV12-3 or TRBV12-4 and J is TRBJ1-4; D is undetermined. This CDR3 spans 12 amino acids. V was trimmed by 8 bases and J by 4 bases, leaving 8 bases between them. The CDR3 nucleotides read TGTGCCAGCCCCCTCCTTAATGAAAAACTGTTTTTT. Its translation is CASPLLNEKLFF.

This chain uses TRBV7-8 with TRBJ2-3; 7 bases are a match to TRBD2. The CDR3 spans 15 residues. The V and J ends lost 1 base and 3 bases, in that order; junction bases with no gene match: 4. The germline V gene has CDR1 SGHVS and CDR2 FQNEAQ. This CDR3 is CASSLVGGGTDTQYF. The CDR3 nucleotides read TGTGCCAGCAGCTTAGTGGGGGGAGGGACAGATACGCAGTATTTT.

This chain joins TRBV14 and TRBJ1-6; no reliable D call. This CDR3 contains 15 residues. The germline V gene has CDR1 SGHDN and CDR2 FVKESK. The ends were cut back, 4 bases at V and 3 bases at J, with 10 bases in the middle. The CDR3 nucleotides read TGTGCCAGCAGCCCTACGCGGGGCTATAATTCACCCCTCCACTTT. It encodes CASSPTRGYNSPLHF.

The V call is TRBV11-3, the J call TRBJ2-1; D is uncertain. This CDR3 is 12 amino acids long. Trimming pared 5 bases from V and 6 bases from J, leaving 8 bases between. Germline assignment: CDR1 SGHNT and CDR2 YENEEA. The CDR3 coding sequence is TGTGCCAGCAGCCAGGATTTCAATGAGCAGTTCTTC. As protein: CASSQDFNEQFF. The full variable domain, with the rest looked up from reference TRBV11-3 and TRBJ2-1, is EAGVVQSPRYKIIEKKQPVAFWCNPISGHNTLYWYLQNLGQGPELLIRYENEEAVDDSQLPKDRFSAERLKGVDSTLKIQPAELGDSAVYLCASSQDFNEQFFGPGTRLTVL.

This chain's CDR3 is CASSEDRLETQYF. CDR3 DNA sequence: TGTGCCAGCAGCGAGGACAGACTGGAGACCCAGTACTTC. The chain couples TRBV9 to TRBJ2-5; perhaps TRBD1 as D (6 bases). V was clipped by 3 bases and J by 5 bases, with 11 bases between them. Germline CDR1 SGDLS, CDR2 YYNGEE. The CDR3 is 13 amino acids. The variable domain in full, with the rest retrieved from reference TRBV9 and TRBJ2-5, is DSGVTQTPKHLITATGQRVTLRCSPRSGDLSVYWYQQSLDQGLQFLIQYYNGEERAKGNILERFSAQQFPDLHSELNLSSLELGDSALYFCASSEDRLETQYFGPGTRLLVL.

V usage is TRBV19 and J usage is TRBJ2-3; TRBD1 matches at 8 bases. The V gene end was trimmed by 4 bases and the J gene end by 4 bases; junction bases not matched to a gene: 7. Germline-derived CDR1 and CDR2 are LNHDA and SQIVND (reference sequence). The CDR3 sequence is 15 residues long. The CDR3: CASSTRDRLSDTQYF. The CDR3 coding sequence is TGTGCCAGTAGTACCCGGGACAGGCTTTCAGATACGCAGTATTTT.

This sequence joins TRBV16 and TRBJ1-1; D is unresolved. The V gene lost 5 bases and the J gene lost 4 bases, with 8 bases spanning the gap. The CDR3 loop spans 12 amino acids. Germline loops: CDR1 KGHSY, CDR2 FQNENV. The CDR3 spells CASSSWATEAFF. DNA of the CDR3: TGTGCCAGCAGCTCATGGGCCACTGAAGCTTTCTTT.

The V and J genes are TRBV28 and TRBJ2-5; a weak D match, TRBD2 (6 bases). The CDR3 consists of 15 residues. Germline V gene sequence: CDR1 MDHEN, CDR2 SYDVKM. Trimming took off 3 bases at V and 3 bases at J, with 14 bases between the two ends. The CDR3 nucleotides read TGTGCCAGCAGTTTTTCAGCGGGTTATAAAGAGACCCAGTACTTC. It yields the protein CASSFSAGYKETQYF.

The chain combines TRBV28 with TRBJ1-5; 8 bases line up with TRBD1. Germline CDR1 and CDR2: MDHEN and SYDVKM. The length of the CDR3 is 17 residues. V gave up 0 bases and J gave up 3 bases; unmatched junction bases: 7. CDR3 nucleotide sequence: TGTGCCAGCAGTTTATGGACAGGGGCCTTAGACAATCAGCCCCAGCATTTT. This codes for CASSLWTGALDNQPQHF.

This chain connects TRBV6-5 to TRBJ2-7; a possible D gene is TRBD1 (5 bases). The V and J ends lost 2 bases and 3 bases respectively, with 11 bases between them. This CDR3 has 14 amino acids. Germline CDR1 and CDR2: MNHEY and SVGAGI. CDR3 residues: CASSYRQGFYEQYF. The CDR3 region has the DNA TGTGCCAGCAGTTACCGGCAGGGATTCTACGAGCAGTACTTC.

V is TRBV3-1 (or the pseudogene TRBV3-2) and J is TRBJ2-2; perhaps TRBD1 as D (6 bases). The CDR3 has 14 amino acids. Germline assignment: CDR1 LGHDT and CDR2 YNNKEL (reference sequence). Trimming cost V 2 bases and J 5 bases, with 9 bases left between them. CDR3 bases: TGTGCCAGCAGCCAAACAGGGCTAACCGGGGAGCTGTTTTTT. Translated: CASSQTGLTGELFF.

The gene calls are TRBV19 and TRBJ2-5, with a tentative D call TRBD2 (5 bases). V was trimmed by 3 bases and J by 2 bases, leaving 10 bases between them. The CDR3 sequence is 14 residues long. Germline loops: CDR1 LNHDA, CDR2 SQIVND (reference sequence). The CDR3 DNA reads TGTGCCAGTAGTATGGCCGGGAAACAAGAGACCCAGTACTTC. It is translated as CASSMAGKQETQYF. The variable domain in full, completed from reference TRBV19 and TRBJ2-5, reads DGGITQSPKYLFRKEGQNVTLSCEQNLNHDAMYWYRQDPGQGLRLIYYSQIVNDFQKGDIAEGYSVSREKKESFPLTVTSAQKNPTAFYLCASSMAGKQETQYFGPGTRLLVL.

V usage is TRBV3-1 (or the pseudogene TRBV3-2) and J usage is TRBJ2-2; 11 bases fit TRBD2. The CDR3 spans 15 residues. CDR1 and CDR2 (germline): LGHDT, YNNKEL (reference sequence). V shed 3 bases and J 8 bases; nucleotides not matched to a gene: 5. The CDR3 sequence: CASSHTSGGQGELFF. CDR3 sequence (DNA): TGTGCCAGCAGCCACACTAGCGGGGGCCAGGGGGAGCTGTTTTTT.

A few counts support this clone. The chain has TRBV5-5 and TRBJ1-6; D is unresolved. In germline, CDR1 is SGHKS, CDR2 YYEKEE (reference sequence). The length of the CDR3 is 14 residues. The V gene lost 4 bases and the J gene lost 9 bases, with 14 bases spanning the gap. CDR3 coding DNA: TGTGCCAGCAGCCTCCTTACCGAGGGTTCACCCCTCCACTTT. Protein product: CASSLLTEGSPLHF.

This chain connects TRBV19 to TRBJ1-1, with 7 nucleotides matching TRBD1. CDR1 and CDR2 from the germline V gene are LNHDA and SQIVND (reference sequence). Trimming at V came to 3 bases and at J to 7 bases, leaving 5 bases not matched to a gene. This CDR3 spans 13 amino acids. DNA for the CDR3: TGTGCCAGTAGTATGGCCAGGGGGAGTGAAGCTTTCTTT. Translation gives CASSMARGSEAFF.

This clone was recorded a few times. The chain recombines TRBV9 with TRBJ2-5; 7 bases are a match to TRBD1. V was pared by 4 bases and J by 5 bases, with 8 bases of the junction left unmatched. Looked up from germline, CDR1 is SGDLS and CDR2 is YYNGEE. The CDR3 spans 14 residues. The CDR3 nucleotides are TGTGCCAGCAGCTCAGGGGGACGCTCGGAGACCCAGTACTTC. Its protein product is CASSSGGRSETQYF.

The gene calls are TRBV7-9 and TRBJ1-2; D not certain. Between the trimmed V and J ends, which lost 0 bases and 0 bases, there was a span of 14 bases. This CDR3 contains 17 residues. CDR1 SEHNR and CDR2 FQNEAQ come from the germline V gene (reference sequence). The CDR3 region is CASSLARDLLPNYGYTF. In nucleotides, the CDR3 is TGTGCCAGCAGCTTAGCTCGTGACCTACTACCTAACTATGGCTACACCTTC.

This clone was seen only a few times. The gene calls are TRBV25-1 and TRBJ1-1; D unresolved. The V end was cut by 4 bases, the J end by 3 bases, with 15 bases between. The V gene's germline CDR1 is MGHDK and CDR2 SYGVNS. This CDR3 has 15 amino acids. The DNA of the CDR3 is TGTGCCAGCAGTGCAGACGAACGAGGTTACACTGAAGCTTTCTTT. This codes for CASSADERGYTEAFF.

The chain links TRBV5-5 to TRBJ1-1; tentative D call: TRBD1 (6 bases). V was shortened by 4 bases and J by 3 bases, with 16 bases between the two germline ends. Germline V gene data show CDR1 as SGHKS and CDR2 as YYEKEE (reference sequence). The CDR3 runs 15 residues. CDR3 bases: TGTGCCAGCAGCCTCAGGTCAGGGGTCTACACTGAAGCTTTCTTT. Its translation is CASSLRSGVYTEAFF.